Following are 13 T cell receptor beta chains from one sample sequenced in a study of blood T cell repertoires in COVID-19. Measured with immunoSEQ multiplex PCR; TCRdb has only the in-frame clones, and not every one. Of about 190,000 clones listed, 70% to 85% were seen once; the top ten hold 9.5% to 15%. Sequencing was carried out using peripheral blood. The receptors originated from a woman in her forties or fifties with acute or convalescent COVID-19.

The chain joins TRBV19 to TRBJ1-6; maybe TRBD1 (5 bases). Per germline, CDR1 LNHDA and CDR2 SQIVND (reference sequence). V was shortened by 7 bases and J by 7 bases, with 11 bases between the two germline ends. The CDR3 is 13 amino acids. CDR3 residues: CASNRRENSPLHF. CDR3 DNA sequence: TGTGCCAGTAACAGGAGGGAAAATTCACCCCTCCACTTT.

The rearrangement uses TRBV27 and TRBJ2-5, with no clear D. The V end was cut by 3 bases, the J end by 4 bases, with 15 bases between. There are 15 residues in the CDR3. CDR1 is MNHEY, CDR2 SMNVEV, per germline (reference sequence). In DNA form, the CDR3 reads TGTGCCAGCAGTTTGGTGCCAACGCGTTTAGAGACCCAGTACTTC. Its translation is CASSLVPTRLETQYF.

The gene calls are TRBV5-4 and TRBJ1-4; D is perhaps TRBD1 (6 bases). Trimming pared 3 bases from V and 5 bases from J, leaving 17 bases between. Germline loops: CDR1 SGHNT, CDR2 YYREEE (reference sequence). The CDR3 totals 16 residues. CDR3 sequence reads: CASSSQKGGVNEKLFF. In DNA form, the CDR3 reads TGTGCCAGCAGCTCCCAAAAGGGGGGGGTAAATGAAAAACTGTTTTTT.

The genes are TRBV7-6 and TRBJ1-6, with 7 bases that match TRBD1. The CDR3 contains 15 residues. Germline V gene lookup returns CDR1 SGHVS and CDR2 FNYEAQ. With V trimmed by 5 bases and J by 8 bases, 9 bases remained unmatched. CDR3 amino acids: CASSPADRWDSPLHF. Here the CDR3 DNA reads TGTGCCAGCAGCCCTGCGGACAGGTGGGATTCACCCCTCCACTTT.

This sequence joins TRBV5-1 and TRBJ2-6, with D unclear. Germline CDR1 reads SGHRS; CDR2 reads YFSETQ. The CDR3 contains 16 residues. Trimming took off 0 bases at V and 2 bases at J, with 9 bases between the two ends. The CDR3: CASSLAYSPGANVLTF. The CDR3 DNA reads TGCGCCAGCAGCTTGGCCTACTCACCTGGGGCCAACGTCCTGACTTTC. Based on the CDR3 plus reference TRBV5-1 and TRBJ2-6, the full variable domain is KAGVTQTPRYLIKTRGQQVTLSCSPISGHRSVSWYQQTPGQGLQFLFEYFSETQRNKGNFPGRFSGRQFSNSRSEMNVSTLELGDSALYLCASSLAYSPGANVLTFGAGSRLTVL.

The chain combines TRBV5-6 with TRBJ1-6; D gene uncertain. The CDR3 is 16 amino acids. Germline V gives CDR1 SGHDT, CDR2 YYEEEE. Trimming took off 2 bases at V and 2 bases at J, with 11 bases between the two ends. The CDR3: CASSLPPGTYNSPLHF. The CDR3 region has the DNA TGTGCCAGCAGCTTACCGCCAGGAACCTATAATTCACCCCTCCACTTT.

J is TRBJ1-1 and V is TRBV6-5, with a tentative D call TRBD1 (5 bases). V lost 6 bases and J lost 5, with 13 bases in between. The CDR3 spans 13 residues. Germline values: CDR1 MNHEY, CDR2 SVGAGI. The CDR3 DNA is TGTGCCAGCAGGCCTTGGGGGGATACTGAAGCTTTCTTT. This gives the protein CASRPWGDTEAFF.

The V gene is TRBV20-1, the J gene TRBJ1-4; unclear D gene. The CDR3 runs 11 residues. Germline loops: CDR1 DFQATT, CDR2 SNEGSKA (reference sequence). The germline V and J ends were trimmed by 7 bases and 4 bases, with 7 bases remaining between them. CDR3 nucleotide sequence: TGCAGTGGTCGGGGTAATGAAAAACTGTTTTTT. This codes for CSGRGNEKLFF.

The J gene is TRBJ2-1, the V gene TRBV14; D is unclear. Per germline, CDR1 SGHDN and CDR2 FVKESK. Trimming removed 0 bases from V and 3 bases from J, with 6 bases in between. CDR3 length: 14 amino acids. CDR3 coding DNA: TGTGCCAGCAGCCAAGAAACTCGCTACAATGAGCAGTTCTTC. The encoded protein is CASSQETRYNEQFF.

The chain has TRBV3-1 (or the pseudogene TRBV3-2) and TRBJ1-2; 9 nucleotides agree with TRBD1. Per the germline V gene, CDR1 is LGHDT and CDR2 is YNNKEL (reference sequence). After removal of 4 bases from V and 8 bases from J, the junction contained 5 bases not matched to a gene. The CDR3 is made up of 13 amino acids. The CDR3 DNA sequence: TGTGCCAGCAGCCGGAGGGACAGGGAGGGCTACACCTTC. Encoded protein: CASSRRDREGYTF.

In this sample, this clone turned up a few times. The V and J genes are TRBV5-4 and TRBJ2-3; 8 bases are a match to TRBD2. The J segment lost 8 bases and the V segment lost 2 bases, leaving 10 bases of the junction unmatched. Germline V gives CDR1 SGHNT, CDR2 YYREEE (reference sequence). The CDR3 covers 15 residues. CDR3 in amino acids: CASSFPGLGMGTQYF. The CDR3 nucleotides are TGTGCCAGCAGCTTCCCGGGACTAGGGATGGGTACGCAGTATTTT.

The chain combines TRBV28 with TRBJ1-3; a weak D match, TRBD1 (5 bases). The V end was cut by 7 bases, the J end by 1 base, with 17 bases between. This CDR3 comprises 16 residues. The germline gives CDR1 MDHEN, CDR2 SYDVKM. The CDR3 is CASNAEGARSGNTIYF. The CDR3 coding sequence is TGTGCCAGCAACGCTGAAGGGGCTAGGTCTGGAAACACCATATATTTT.

CDR3 sequence: CAWSVWGGEKLFF. The CDR3 DNA is TGTGCCTGGAGTGTCTGGGGAGGTGAAAAACTGTTTTTT. The chain has TRBV30 and TRBJ1-4; D call uncertain. Trimming left V 0 bases short and J 7 bases short, with 9 bases between. The CDR3 runs to 13 residues. Germline loops: CDR1 GTSNPN, CDR2 SVGIG (reference sequence).